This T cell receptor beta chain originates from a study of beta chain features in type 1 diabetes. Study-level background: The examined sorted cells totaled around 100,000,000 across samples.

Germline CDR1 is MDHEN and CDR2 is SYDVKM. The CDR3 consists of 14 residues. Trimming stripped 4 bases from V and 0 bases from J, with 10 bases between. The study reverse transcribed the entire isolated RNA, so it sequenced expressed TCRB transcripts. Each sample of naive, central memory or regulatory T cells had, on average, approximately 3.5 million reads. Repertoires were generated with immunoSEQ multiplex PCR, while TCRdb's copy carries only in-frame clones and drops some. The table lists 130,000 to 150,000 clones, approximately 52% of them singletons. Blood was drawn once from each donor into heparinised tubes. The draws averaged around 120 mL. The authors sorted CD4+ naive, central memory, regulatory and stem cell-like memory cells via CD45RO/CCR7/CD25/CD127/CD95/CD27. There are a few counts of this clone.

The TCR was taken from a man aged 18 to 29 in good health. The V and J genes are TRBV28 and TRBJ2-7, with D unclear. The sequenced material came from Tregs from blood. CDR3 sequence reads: CASSSTTPSYEQYF. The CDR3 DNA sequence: TGTGCCAGCAGTTCAACGACACCCTCCTACGAGCAGTACTTC. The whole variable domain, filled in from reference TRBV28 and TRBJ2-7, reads DVKVTQSSRYLVKRTGEKVFLECVQDMDHENMFWYRQDPGLGLRLIYFSYDVKMKEKGDIPEGYSVSREKKERFSLILESASTNQTSMYLCASSSTTPSYEQYFGPGTRLTVT.